This record concerns one T cell receptor beta chain sequence. This entry comes from a study of control samples from healthy donors and cancer patients. Measured with immunoSEQ multiplex PCR; TCRdb has only the in-frame clones, and not every one. The sample records approximately 170,000 clones, roughly 95% being singletons. The sequenced sample was blood. The origin of this receptor is a woman aged 55-69 years in good health.

CDR3 sequence reads: CASTTSPDTQYF. CDR3 nucleotide sequence: TGTGCCAGCACCACGTCCCCAGATACGCAGTATTTT. The chain combines TRBV16 with TRBJ2-3; D remains ambiguous. V was trimmed by 7 bases and J by 4 bases, leaving 9 bases between them. This CDR3 region has 12 residues. CDR1 and CDR2 from the germline V gene are KGHSY and FQNENV.